The clone carrying this T cell receptor beta chain appeared a single time. Its antigen is unidentified. This sample was taken from a study of cytomegalovirus exposure and HLA in healthy donors. Study summary: Early on, a data release was issued that held about 85 million unique TCRs from HLA-typed donors. The study, taken as a whole, reports: Later genetic work tied a missense DCLRE1C variant to beta-chain V and J trimming. Reportedly, HLA-A and HLA-B alleles of most subjects were accurately predicted from TCR beta.

PCR employed 60 Vbeta and 13 Jbeta primers. Clones were sequenced by immunoSEQ multiplex PCR, and TCRdb holds only the in-frame ones, with some missing. The profile shows fewer than 110,000 clones, over 60% of them singletons. The length of the CDR3 is 14 residues. This sequence joins TRBV21-1 and TRBJ2-7; TRBD1, as called in the table, went unchecked against the DNA. TRBV21-1 is classified as a pseudogene. The receptor was derived from a male donor in good health and CMV-seronegative. Source material: PBMCs. The CDR3 protein is CASSKVWDRYEQYF. In nucleotides, the CDR3 is TGTGCCAGCAGCAAGGTCTGGGACAGATACGAGCAGTACTTC.